This T cell receptor (beta chain) was recorded in a study of blood T cell repertoires in COVID-19. This CDR3 contains 15 residues. The V gene lost 4 bases and the J gene lost 3 bases, with 15 bases spanning the gap. CDR1 SGDLS and CDR2 YYNGEE come from the germline V gene. Assay used: immunoSEQ multiplex PCR; TCRdb lists only in-frame clones, some missing. The data hold some 220,000 clones, with roughly four fifths observed a single time. There are a few counts of this clone. The specimen sequenced was PBMCs or T cells enriched from blood (not recorded which). J is TRBJ2-3 and V is TRBV9; tentatively, D is TRBD2 (5 bases). The source of this sequence is a middle-aged woman with acute COVID-19. This CDR3 reads CASSFSLAGTDTQYF. The CDR3 DNA reads TGTGCCAGCAGCTTCAGCCTCGCGGGTACAGATACGCAGTATTTT. Together with reference TRBV9 and TRBJ2-3, the CDR3 gives the full variable domain: DSGVTQTPKHLITATGQRVTLRCSPRSGDLSVYWYQQSLDQGLQFLIQYYNGEERAKGNILERFSAQQFPDLHSELNLSSLELGDSALYFCASSFSLAGTDTQYFGPGTRLTVL.